The 26 T cell receptor beta chains in this list originate from one sample, sequenced in a study of beta chain features in type 1 diabetes. Broader study findings: Moderate yet significant TCRB CDR3 shortening was seen in Type 1 diabetes patients in all four CD4+ subsets.

These receptors' targets are unknown. Reverse transcription of all isolated RNA meant that expressed TCRB transcripts were sequenced. Assay: immunoSEQ multiplex PCR; the TCRdb copy retains only in-frame clones and omits some. The sample records 640,000 or so clones, 11% to 15% being singletons. Material: naive CD4+ T cells from blood. The receptor set was obtained from a man younger than 30 with type 1 diabetes.

The chain is built from TRBV6-5 and TRBJ1-2; tentatively, D is TRBD1 (5 bases). The V gene's germline CDR1 is MNHEY and CDR2 SVGAGI. The CDR3 is 15 residues long. V shed 0 bases and J shed 4 bases, with 12 bases lying between them. The DNA for the CDR3 is TGTGCCAGCAGTTACTCGAAAGGGGCTGCCTATGGCTACACCTTC. Translation: CASSYSKGAAYGYTF.

This clone has more than one count but fewer than ten. J is TRBJ1-2 and V is TRBV18, with 12 bases identical to TRBD1. CDR3 size: 15 residues. Trimming cost V 6 bases and J 8 bases; bases outside gene matches: 10. The germline gives CDR1 KGHSH, CDR2 LQKENI. The CDR3 nucleotides are TGTGCCAGCTCGCCTGGGGACAGGGGGCGAGTGGGCTACACCTTC. This codes for CASSPGDRGRVGYTF.

The gene calls are TRBV13 and TRBJ2-7, with D tentatively TRBD2 (6 bases). This CDR3 has 18 amino acids. The ends were cut back, 0 bases at V and 5 bases at J, with 23 bases in the middle. CDR1 is PRHDT and CDR2 is FYEKMQ in the germline V gene (reference sequence). The CDR3 coding sequence is TGTGCCAGCAGCTTAGGCCGGCCGGGAGCTAGGGGCGCGAACGAGCAGTACTTC. Translating gives CASSLGRPGARGANEQYF.

The rearrangement links TRBV19 to TRBJ1-1; 7 bases map to TRBD1. The junction had 8 bases not matched to a gene; V was cut back by 9 bases and J by 1 base. Germline lookup yields CDR1 LNHDA and CDR2 SQIVND (reference sequence). This CDR3 region has 14 residues. CDR3 nucleotide sequence: TGTGCCAGCGATAGACAGGGATCGAACACTGAAGCTTTCTTT. Encoded protein: CASDRQGSNTEAFF. Full variable domain (rest looked up from reference TRBV19 and TRBJ1-1): DGGITQSPKYLFRKEGQNVTLSCEQNLNHDAMYWYRQDPGQGLRLIYYSQIVNDFQKGDIAEGYSVSREKKESFPLTVTSAQKNPTAFYLCASDRQGSNTEAFFGQGTRLTVV.

V is TRBV27 and J is TRBJ1-2; no definite D call. Germline CDR1 and CDR2: MNHEY and SMNVEV (reference sequence). The V gene lost 4 bases and the J gene lost 1 base, with 4 bases spanning the gap. The CDR3 is 12 amino acids. The CDR3 here is CASSSNNYGYTF. The CDR3, as DNA: TGTGCCAGCAGTTCTAATAACTATGGCTACACCTTC.

V usage is TRBV29-1 and J usage is TRBJ2-5; D remains ambiguous. This CDR3 spans 11 amino acids. Trimming pared 6 bases from V and 3 bases from J, leaving 8 bases between. In germline, CDR1 is SQVTM, CDR2 ANQGSEA. The CDR3 DNA reads TGCAGCGTCGACCTTAAAGAGACCCAGTACTTC. Translation gives CSVDLKETQYF.

The chain combines TRBV10-3 with TRBJ1-1; 9 bases align to TRBD1. Germline CDR1 reads ENHRY; CDR2 reads SYGVKD. The J segment lost 4 bases and the V segment lost 0 bases, leaving 9 bases of the junction unmatched. The length of the CDR3 is 17 residues. CDR3 loop: CAISESVPGQGSTEAFF. The DNA for the CDR3 is TGTGCCATCAGTGAGTCGGTCCCGGGACAGGGAAGCACTGAAGCTTTCTTT.

The chain links TRBV11-1 to TRBJ1-2; the D is unclear. Germline-derived CDR1 and CDR2 are SGHAT and FQDESV (reference sequence). Trimming left V 5 bases short and J 8 bases short, with 18 bases between. The CDR3 length is 14 residues. CDR3: CASSLTSAFSGYTF. The CDR3 region has the DNA TGTGCCAGCAGCCTAACATCAGCTTTCTCCGGCTACACCTTC.

Only a few counts were recorded for this clone. The gene calls are TRBV11-1 and TRBJ2-1; D unclear. Looked up from germline, CDR1 is SGHAT and CDR2 is FQDESV (reference sequence). The CDR3 runs to 15 residues. The V and J ends lost 1 base and 6 bases respectively, with 13 bases between them. CDR3 nucleotide sequence: TGTGCCAGCAGCTTAGAGCAACCTTACCTCAATGAGCAGTTCTTC. It yields the protein CASSLEQPYLNEQFF.

The chain joins TRBV4-2 to TRBJ2-1; TRBD2 matches at 8 bases. Germline V gives CDR1 LGHNA, CDR2 YNFKEQ. The V segment lost 0 bases and the J segment 0 bases; nucleotides outside the gene matches: 4. The CDR3 consists of 17 residues. CDR3 DNA sequence: TGTGCCAGCAGCCAAGATCGTAGCGGGGCCTCCTACAATGAGCAGTTCTTC. Translation: CASSQDRSGASYNEQFF.

As for this clone: In the same sample, other DNA sequences code for this CDR3. The J gene is TRBJ2-3, the V gene TRBV7-2; D not certain. The CDR3 consists of 13 residues. In germline, CDR1 is SGHTA, CDR2 FQGNSA. V was pared by 4 bases and J by 0 bases, with 5 bases between. The CDR3 is CASSSPSTDTQYF. The CDR3 DNA follows: TGTGCCAGCAGCTCGCCGAGCACAGATACGCAGTATTTT.

This chain connects TRBV9 to TRBJ2-7, with D tentatively TRBD1 or TRBD2 (5 bases each). Germline V gene sequence: CDR1 SGDLS, CDR2 YYNGEE. The CDR3 covers 14 residues. The V gene lost 4 bases and the J gene lost 4 bases, with 15 bases spanning the gap. CDR3 bases: TGTGCCAGCAGCTCCGAGGGGCGCGGGTACGAGCAGTACTTC. Protein product: CASSSEGRGYEQYF.

This clone was detected only a few times. This chain connects TRBV27 to TRBJ2-1; 8 positions match TRBD2. Germline V gives CDR1 MNHEY, CDR2 SMNVEV (reference sequence). This CDR3 has 13 residues. Trimming removed 10 bases from V and 6 bases from J; junction bases left unmatched: 8. CDR3 in amino acids: CATRASGSNEQFF. DNA for the CDR3: TGTGCCACTAGGGCTAGCGGGTCCAATGAGCAGTTCTTC.

This clone was found a few times. V and J are TRBV30 and TRBJ2-5, with unresolved D. V dropped 5 bases and J dropped 5 bases, with 15 bases sitting between them. Germline V gives CDR1 GTSNPN, CDR2 SVGIG (reference sequence). The CDR3 is made up of 13 amino acids. DNA for the CDR3: TGTGCCTGGGGTGGTTCACTCGGGGAGACCCAGTACTTC. It is translated as CAWGGSLGETQYF.

This clone has just a few counts. The V call is TRBV9, the J call TRBJ1-4; D may be TRBD1 (5 bases). The V gene lost 4 bases and the J gene lost 8 bases, with 18 bases spanning the gap. CDR3 length: 15 residues. Germline values: CDR1 SGDLS, CDR2 YYNGEE. CDR3 nucleotides: TGTGCCAGCAGCCCCCGGGACGGTAACTTAGAAAAACTGTTTTTT. This gives the protein CASSPRDGNLEKLFF.

Only a few counts were recorded for this clone. Other DNA sequences in this specimen translate into the identical CDR3. This rearrangement joins TRBV7-2 to TRBJ1-4, with 7 nucleotides matching TRBD1. From germline, CDR1 is SGHTA and CDR2 FQGNSA. This CDR3 spans 14 amino acids. The ends lost 1 base at V and 7 bases at J; junction bases unmatched: 3. The CDR3 loop is CASSLDRGSEKLFF. DNA of the CDR3: TGTGCCAGCAGCTTAGACAGGGGCAGTGAAAAACTGTTTTTT. The full variable domain, in which reference TRBV7-2 and TRBJ1-4 provide the parts outside the CDR3, is GAGVSQSPSNKVTEKGKDVELRCDPISGHTALYWYRQSLGQGLEFLIYFQGNSAPDKSGLPSDRFSAERTGGSVSTLTIQRTQQEDSAVYLCASSLDRGSEKLFFGSGTQLSVL.

The V and J genes are TRBV7-2 and TRBJ2-7; weak D call: TRBD1 (6 bases). CDR1 SGHTA and CDR2 FQGNSA come from the germline V gene. This CDR3 comprises 17 residues. V dropped 2 bases and J dropped 1 base, with 18 bases sitting between them. In nucleotides, the CDR3 is TGTGCCAGCAGCTTAAAGGGTTCGGGGACACTGTCCTACGAGCAGTACTTC. The encoded protein is CASSLKGSGTLSYEQYF. Supplemented by reference TRBV7-2 and TRBJ2-7, the full variable domain reads GAGVSQSPSNKVTEKGKDVELRCDPISGHTALYWYRQSLGQGLEFLIYFQGNSAPDKSGLPSDRFSAERTGGSVSTLTIQRTQQEDSAVYLCASSLKGSGTLSYEQYFGPGTRLTVT.

The rearrangement links TRBV29-1 to TRBJ2-5; D may be TRBD2 (6 bases). Per germline, CDR1 SQVTM and CDR2 ANQGSEA. V was shortened by 3 bases and J by 4 bases, with 9 bases between the two germline ends. There are 12 residues in the CDR3. The CDR3 is CSVDLGGETQYF. In DNA, the CDR3 is TGCAGCGTTGATCTGGGAGGAGAGACCCAGTACTTC.

This clone was seen more than once but under ten times. The CDR3 region is CASSPGGRSPSSYEQYF. In DNA, the CDR3 is TGTGCCAGCTCACCGGGGGGGAGGTCCCCTAGCTCCTACGAGCAGTACTTC. V usage is TRBV18 and J usage is TRBJ2-7; 7 nucleotides align to TRBD2. CDR1 and CDR2 (germline): KGHSH, LQKENI. CDR3 length: 17 residues. V trimming: 3 bases; J trimming: 0 bases; junction bases outside the gene matches: 11.

The chain employs TRBV25-1 and TRBJ2-3; D possibly corresponds to TRBD1 (6 bases). V lost 3 bases to trimming and J lost 4 bases, with 17 bases between them. The V gene's germline CDR1 is MGHDK and CDR2 SYGVNS. The CDR3 totals 16 residues. Here the CDR3 reads CASSDTTRGYADTQYF. The CDR3 DNA reads TGTGCCAGCAGTGACACAACCAGGGGTTACGCAGATACGCAGTATTTT.

This clone has just a few counts. V gene TRBV7-2 combines with J gene TRBJ2-4, with 8 bases that match TRBD2. Losses at the gene ends were 5 bases for V and 0 bases for J; bases not matched to a gene: 15. Germline V CDR1 and CDR2: SGHTA, FQGNSA. The CDR3 is made up of 19 amino acids. The CDR3 sequence: CASSLPGGSGNLAKNIQYF. The CDR3 DNA sequence: TGTGCCAGCAGCCTACCGGGCGGTAGCGGGAATCTAGCCAAAAACATTCAGTACTTC.

This chain connects TRBV7-9 to TRBJ2-1; TRBD1 is a possible D gene (6 bases). The length of the CDR3 is 15 residues. The germline V and J ends were trimmed by 1 base and 8 bases, with 15 bases remaining between them. Germline V gene sequence: CDR1 SEHNR, CDR2 FQNEAQ (reference sequence). The CDR3 sequence: CASSLDLRGFDEQFF. The CDR3 DNA reads TGTGCCAGCAGCTTAGACTTAAGGGGGTTTGATGAGCAGTTCTTC. The variable domain in full, completed from reference TRBV7-9 and TRBJ2-1, reads DTGVSQNPRHKITKRGQNVTFRCDPISEHNRLYWYRQTLGQGPEFLTYFQNEAQLEKSRLLSDRFSAERPKGSFSTLEIQRTEQGDSAMYLCASSLDLRGFDEQFFGPGTRLTVL.

Comment on this clone: Other DNA variants within this sample encode the same CDR3. The rearrangement joins TRBV5-1 to TRBJ2-3, with D tentatively TRBD2 (6 bases). Trimming pared 0 bases from V and 2 bases from J, leaving 7 bases between. The CDR3 contains 14 residues. The germline V gene encodes CDR1 SGHRS and CDR2 YFSETQ. DNA for the CDR3: TGCGCCAGCAGCTTGGTAGCGGACACAGATACGCAGTATTTT. Protein sequence: CASSLVADTDTQYF.

The chain recombines TRBV18 with TRBJ2-3, with 13 bases that match TRBD2. The germline V gene encodes CDR1 KGHSH and CDR2 LQKENI. The trim removed 4 bases at V and 4 bases at J, leaving 5 bases unmatched. There are 16 residues in the CDR3. The CDR3 here is CASSLGTSGAADTQYF. In DNA, the CDR3 is TGTGCCAGCTCACTCGGGACTAGCGGGGCGGCAGATACGCAGTATTTT.

The chain links TRBV7-9 to TRBJ1-5; D is undetermined. V gave up 3 bases and J gave up 7 bases, with 10 bases separating them. Per the germline V gene, CDR1 is SEHNR and CDR2 is FQNEAQ (reference sequence). This CDR3 has 13 amino acids. CDR3 region: CASSFDGKQPQHF. CDR3 bases: TGTGCCAGCAGCTTTGACGGGAAGCAGCCCCAGCATTTT. The entire variable domain, with the rest obtained from reference TRBV7-9 and TRBJ1-5, is as follows: DTGVSQNPRHKITKRGQNVTFRCDPISEHNRLYWYRQTLGQGPEFLTYFQNEAQLEKSRLLSDRFSAERPKGSFSTLEIQRTEQGDSAMYLCASSFDGKQPQHFGDGTRLSIL.

This clone has just a few counts. The genes are TRBV27 and TRBJ2-5; tentative D call: TRBD1 (6 bases). Germline V gene lookup returns CDR1 MNHEY and CDR2 SMNVEV (reference sequence). The CDR3 is 12 residues long. V shed 8 bases and J shed 7 bases, with 14 bases lying between them. The CDR3 here is CASGTGQRTQYF. The DNA for the CDR3 is TGTGCCAGCGGAACAGGGCAAAGGACCCAGTACTTC.